The clone carrying this T cell receptor (beta chain) was observed a handful of times. The target antigen is unknown. This specimen belongs to a study of T cells in localized non-small cell lung cancer. Germline V gene data show CDR1 as LNHDA and CDR2 as SQIVND (reference sequence). CDR3 length equals 13 residues. Germline trimming cut 4 bases from V and 9 bases from J; bases unmatched to any gene: 6. Profiled with immunoSEQ multiplex PCR; TCRdb holds only in-frame clones, not every one. Altogether several thousand clones are present, about 26% being singletons, with the ten largest covering 20% to 25%. Study-level results: Heterogeneity remains possible, as sequencing covered one tumor region only. Among blood samples, higher T cell density accompanied longer overall survival. Adjacent lung tissue had a median roughly 62 of the top 100 clones found in the tumor. In uninvolved adjacent lung, T cell clonality reached its highest value, exceeding tumor.

Specimen: lung tumor tissue, collected before any cancer treatment. This chain joins TRBV19 and TRBJ2-1; 7 bases agree with TRBD2. This receptor was taken from a woman aged 40 to 75 with stage I squamous cell lung carcinoma. The CDR3 region has the DNA TGTGCCAGTAGTAACCCGGGGGGAGGTGAGCAGTTCTTC. Encoded protein: CASSNPGGGEQFF. The variable domain in full, completed from reference TRBV19 and TRBJ2-1, reads DGGITQSPKYLFRKEGQNVTLSCEQNLNHDAMYWYRQDPGQGLRLIYYSQIVNDFQKGDIAEGYSVSREKKESFPLTVTSAQKNPTAFYLCASSNPGGGEQFFGPGTRLTVL.